This section outlines one T cell receptor beta chain sequence together with its context. TCRdb analysed the PCR reads with MiXCR anew, one entry per CDR3 protein. The sample lists over 100,000 distinct CDR3 sequences, 35% occurring once. The data derive from a study of molecular identifiers for immune sequencing clone quantification. Researchers sorted naive CD8 T cells as cells that were CD8+CD4-CCR7+CD45RA+. The sequence derives from a human donor in good health. Some libraries in this study had Jurkat cell RNA spiked in. The specimen was naive CD8+ T cells from blood, with Jurkat cell RNA spiked in. The subset: FACS-sorted CD8+CD4-CCR7+CD45RA+ naive T cells.

The CDR3 DNA sequence: TGCGCCAGCAGCCAACTACCGGGACAGGGATACGAGCAGTACTTC. Protein product: CASSQLPGQGYEQYF. The chain is built from TRBV4-1 and TRBJ2-7, with 9 bases lining up with TRBD1. CDR1 and CDR2 from the germline V gene are MGHRA and YSYEKL. The CDR3 consists of 15 residues. V lost 2 bases and J lost 4; bases outside the gene matches: 6.